These 8 T cell receptor beta chains were all obtained from the same sample, sequenced in a study of T cells after yellow fever vaccination. TCRdb recomputed calls from the 5' RACE reads with MiXCR, one row per CDR3 protein. The table includes around 350,000 distinct CDR3 sequences, around 10% detected once. The sample was PBMCs, taken on the day of the first yellow fever vaccination. The receptors come from a man aged 18-30 years who received the YFV17D yellow fever vaccine.

This clonotype has at least ten counts. The chain uses TRBV5-1 and TRBJ2-3, with 7 bases aligning to TRBD2. The CDR3 contains 16 residues. In germline, CDR1 is SGHRS, CDR2 YFSETQ. The V segment lost 4 bases and the J segment 3 bases; nucleotides outside the gene matches: 11. In nucleotides, the CDR3 is TGCGCCAGCAGCGTTCTCGGCGGGGGTTCTACAGATACGCAGTATTTT. Translated: CASSVLGGGSTDTQYF.

The rearrangement joins TRBV7-2 to TRBJ1-2; 7 bases match TRBD1. CDR1 is SGHTA and CDR2 is FQGNSA in the germline V gene. V dropped 3 bases and J dropped 5; count of bases not matched to a gene: 3. The CDR3 totals 13 residues. The CDR3 nucleotides read TGTGCCAGCAGCTTTGACAGGGAATATGGCTACACCTTC. Residues: CASSFDREYGYTF.

This chain links TRBV12-5 with TRBJ1-6; no reliable D call. This CDR3 spans 13 amino acids. In germline, CDR1 is LGHNT, CDR2 FRNRAP. Trimming cost V 5 bases and J 8 bases, with 10 bases left between them. The DNA of the CDR3 is TGTGCTAGTGGTCGCCCGGGGTATTCACCCCTCCACTTT. This codes for CASGRPGYSPLHF.

The V gene is TRBV7-9, the J gene TRBJ1-2; D unresolved. CDR3 size: 14 residues. V was pared by 2 bases and J by 3 bases, with 10 bases between. Germline CDR1 is SEHNR and CDR2 is FQNEAQ (reference sequence). The CDR3 protein is CASSLPGSYYGYTF. DNA for the CDR3: TGTGCCAGCAGCTTACCGGGTAGTTACTATGGCTACACCTTC. The full variable domain, rest sourced from reference TRBV7-9 and TRBJ1-2, is DTGVSQNPRHKITKRGQNVTFRCDPISEHNRLYWYRQTLGQGPEFLTYFQNEAQLEKSRLLSDRFSAERPKGSFSTLEIQRTEQGDSAMYLCASSLPGSYYGYTFGSGTRLTVV.

V and J are TRBV7-9 and TRBJ2-2; TRBD1 agrees at 7 bases. This CDR3 comprises 16 residues. Germline V gene lookup returns CDR1 SEHNR and CDR2 FQNEAQ (reference sequence). After removal of 7 bases from V and 5 bases from J, the junction contained 13 bases not matched to a gene. CDR3 in amino acids: CASIPTVQGSTGELFF. Written as DNA, the CDR3 is TGTGCCAGCATTCCAACGGTACAGGGGAGTACCGGGGAGCTGTTTTTT.

The chain joins TRBV28 to TRBJ2-1, with 12 bases that match TRBD2. V lost 5 bases, J lost 4 bases, and 9 bases stayed unmatched. CDR3 length equals 17 residues. CDR1 MDHEN and CDR2 SYDVKM come from the germline V gene. CDR3 bases: TGTGCCAGCAGTCCGACTAGCGGGGGCCTTATGTACAATGAGCAGTTCTTC. It codes for CASSPTSGGLMYNEQFF.

This clonotype showed up just a few times. This chain joins TRBV5-6 and TRBJ2-7; 8 bases are shared with TRBD1. The CDR3 contains 16 residues. Losses at the gene ends were 4 bases for V and 4 bases for J; bases not matched to a gene: 13. Germline V gene sequence: CDR1 SGHDT, CDR2 YYEEEE. The DNA of the CDR3 is TGTGCCAGCAGCGACCGACAGGGGTCCAGGGCGTACGAGCAGTACGTC. It codes for CASSDRQGSRAYEQYV.

This clonotype has more than one count but fewer than ten. The chain couples TRBV12-3 or TRBV12-4 to TRBJ1-1; no reliable D call. This CDR3 is built from 14 residues. V lost 6 bases and J lost 2, with 13 bases in between. Here the CDR3 DNA reads TGTGCCAGCAGCTTGAGGCGTTTTAACACTGAAGCTTTCTTT. Translated: CASSLRRFNTEAFF.